This TCR beta chain was recorded in a study of T cell responses to AZD1222 COVID-19 vaccine. About the study: Some second doses came at about 4 weeks and others at about 12 weeks; these were pooled.

Using immunoSEQ multiplex PCR, the repertoire was profiled, and TCRdb retains in-frame clones only, with some absent. The profile shows about 87,000 clones, around 91% of them singletons. Study outcomes and limitations: Baseline seropositivity occurred in only 5 to 7 AZD1222 recipients. Donors were largely white British and mainly female; clonal diversity was possibly underestimated.

On this clone: Its target is not known.

This clonotype originated in an adult in good health. The material sequenced was peripheral blood, taken on day 0 of AZD1222 vaccination.

CDR3 region: CASSLLAGVEETQYF. The CDR3 DNA is TGTGCCAGTAGTCTGCTAGCGGGGGTTGAGGAGACCCAGTACTTC. This chain uses TRBV19 with TRBJ2-5; 10 nucleotides match TRBD2. CDR3 length: 15 amino acids. After removal of 5 bases from V and 5 bases from J, the junction contained 8 bases not matched to a gene. Germline lookup yields CDR1 LNHDA and CDR2 SQIVND (reference sequence).